Shown below are 26 T cell receptor beta chains from a single sample sequenced in a study of blood T cell repertoires in COVID-19. Sequencing used immunoSEQ multiplex PCR; TCRdb keeps in-frame clones, though not all of them. The sample consists of 250,000 to 350,000 clones, roughly 80% of them appearing once. Sequencing was carried out using peripheral blood. These receptors originate from a human donor with COVID-19, enrolled during active disease. The donor label of this sample is uncertain.

This clone was detected only a few times. DNA of the CDR3: TGCAGCGTTGATGGGCAGGCTAGCACAGATACGCAGTATTTT. Its translation: CSVDGQASTDTQYF. This sequence joins TRBV29-1 and TRBJ2-3; D is ambiguous. Trimming cost V 3 bases and J 0 bases, with 10 bases left between them. CDR3 length: 14 amino acids. Germline assignment: CDR1 SQVTM and CDR2 ANQGSEA.

The V gene is TRBV9, the J gene TRBJ2-4, with 7 positions matching TRBD1. The CDR3 contains 13 residues. CDR1 is SGDLS, CDR2 YYNGEE, per germline. After removal of 6 bases from V and 8 bases from J, the junction contained 8 bases not matched to a gene. The CDR3 DNA is TGTGCCAGCAACCCACAGGGGATCGACATTCAGTACTTC. Its translation is CASNPQGIDIQYF.

Remarks on this clone: In the same sample, other DNA sequences code for this CDR3. The rearrangement joins TRBV6-2 or TRBV6-3 to TRBJ2-2; 16 bases map to TRBD2. Germline V gene sequence: CDR1 MNHEY, CDR2 SVGEGT. Germline trimming cut 4 bases from V and 4 bases from J; bases unmatched to any gene: 6. The CDR3 sequence is 18 residues long. The CDR3 spells CASSSGLAGGPGTGELFF. The CDR3 bases are TGTGCCAGCAGTTCGGGACTAGCGGGAGGGCCAGGCACCGGGGAGCTGTTTTTT.

The V call is TRBV18, the J call TRBJ1-2; D is ambiguous. Per germline, CDR1 KGHSH and CDR2 LQKENI. Trimming pared 3 bases from V and 5 bases from J, leaving 13 bases between. The CDR3 is 14 amino acids. The CDR3 DNA is TGTGCCAGCTCACCGGCGCGGGGAGAATATGGCTACACCTTC. It specifies CASSPARGEYGYTF.

The chain links TRBV9 to TRBJ2-5, with TRBD2 matching over 10 bases. From germline, CDR1 is SGDLS and CDR2 YYNGEE. Trimming took 0 bases from V and 4 from J; bases not matched to a gene: 6. CDR3 length: 16 residues. The CDR3 bases are TGTGCCAGCAGCGTAGTTGGAGCGGGAGGGCTAGAGACCCAGTACTTC. Translated: CASSVVGAGGLETQYF.

The rearrangement uses TRBV5-6 and TRBJ1-1; 7 bases line up with TRBD1. CDR1 and CDR2 (germline): SGHDT, YYEEEE. The V segment lost 1 base and the J segment 1 base; nucleotides outside the gene matches: 7. The CDR3 covers 16 residues. The CDR3 here is CASSLWRGQWNTEAFF. The CDR3 region has the DNA TGTGCCAGCAGCTTGTGGAGGGGGCAATGGAACACTGAAGCTTTCTTT.

The rearrangement links TRBV30 to TRBJ1-4; D gene unclear. The CDR3 loop spans 12 amino acids. V was trimmed by 2 bases and J by 8 bases, leaving 9 bases between them. Germline V gives CDR1 GTSNPN, CDR2 SVGIG (reference sequence). This chain's CDR3 is CAWSIRSEKLFF. The CDR3 coding sequence is TGTGCCTGGAGTATCCGTTCGGAAAAACTGTTTTTT.

The rearrangement links TRBV7-8 to TRBJ1-1, with 8 nucleotides matching TRBD1. J gave up 4 bases and V 0 bases, and 4 bases lay outside the gene matches. CDR3 length: 15 amino acids. Germline V gene lookup returns CDR1 SGHVS and CDR2 FQNEAQ. The CDR3 sequence: CASSLAVTGGTEAFF. CDR3 coding DNA: TGTGCCAGCAGCTTAGCGGTTACAGGGGGCACTGAAGCTTTCTTT. Supplemented by reference TRBV7-8 and TRBJ1-1, the full variable domain reads GAGVSQSPRYKVAKRGQDVALRCDPISGHVSLFWYQQALGQGPEFLTYFQNEAQLDKSGLPSDRFFAERPEGSVSTLKIQRTQQEDSAVYLCASSLAVTGGTEAFFGQGTRLTVV.

The rearrangement joins TRBV7-8 to TRBJ2-7; no reliable D call. V lost 1 base, J lost 4 bases, and 8 bases lay in between. This CDR3 spans 13 amino acids. Germline CDR1 SGHVS, CDR2 FQNEAQ. CDR3: CASSLVPTYEQYF. The CDR3 DNA sequence: TGTGCCAGCAGCTTAGTACCTACTTACGAGCAGTACTTC.

In this sample, this clone turned up once. The chain couples TRBV29-1 to TRBJ2-7; possibly TRBD2 for D (6 bases). This CDR3 region has 11 residues. Germline lookup yields CDR1 SQVTM and CDR2 ANQGSEA. CDR3 region: CWRDFSYEQYF. CDR3 bases: TGCTGGCGGGACTTCTCCTACGAGCAGTACTTC.

This clone has only a few counts. The CDR3 DNA reads as TGTGCCAGCAGCGAGGGGGGGAGCGGGAGGACTAGCGACGAGCAGTACTTC. It is translated as CASSEGGSGRTSDEQYF. The rearrangement joins TRBV9 to TRBJ2-7; 9 nucleotides line up with TRBD2. Germline V gene data show CDR1 as SGDLS and CDR2 as YYNGEE. This CDR3 comprises 17 residues. V shed 3 bases and J 5 bases; nucleotides not matched to a gene: 15.

This clone was observed once. This chain joins TRBV28 and TRBJ1-2, with D tentatively TRBD1 (5 bases). V dropped 5 bases and J dropped 0 bases, with 19 bases sitting between them. Germline CDR1 reads MDHEN; CDR2 reads SYDVKM. This CDR3 contains 17 residues. CDR3 DNA sequence: TGTGCCAGCAGTCCTGGCCCTGTTAGGGGCCCTAACTATGGCTACACCTTC. It yields the protein CASSPGPVRGPNYGYTF.

The sample holds a few counts of this clone. V and J are TRBV6-6 and TRBJ1-5; TRBD1 might be the D (5 bases). The CDR3 is 15 amino acids. The V gene's germline CDR1 is MNHNY and CDR2 SVGAGI (reference sequence). Trimming stripped 0 bases from V and 4 bases from J, with 10 bases between. The CDR3 region has the DNA TGTGCCAGCAGTTACTCGAGGCAGGGTAATCAGCCCCAGCATTTT. It translates to CASSYSRQGNQPQHF.

The chain carries TRBV2 and TRBJ2-1; 10 bases align to TRBD1. The CDR3 is 16 residues long. The germline V gene has CDR1 SNHLY and CDR2 FYNNEI. With 4 bases clipped from V and 5 bases from J, the junction kept 8 bases outside the gene matches. The CDR3 region is CASSAPRTGGNNEQFF. Written as DNA, the CDR3 is TGTGCCAGCAGTGCCCCCCGGACAGGGGGGAACAATGAGCAGTTCTTC.

The gene calls are TRBV3-1 (or the pseudogene TRBV3-2) and TRBJ1-3; perhaps TRBD1 as D (5 bases). Trimming removed 1 base at V and 0 bases at J, with 16 bases between. CDR1 and CDR2 (germline): LGHDT, YNNKEL (reference sequence). CDR3 size: 18 residues. CDR3 bases: TGTGCCAGCAGCCAAGCCCTTGGGGGGGGAGGCTCTGGAAACACCATATATTTT. Protein sequence: CASSQALGGGGSGNTIYF.

This clone was seen just once. The chain joins TRBV7-3 to TRBJ2-1; TRBD2 agrees at 10 bases. The CDR3 is 16 amino acids. Germline CDR1 and CDR2: SGHTA and FQGTGA. V trimming: 5 bases; J trimming: 7 bases; junction bases outside the gene matches: 11. For the CDR3, the DNA is TGTGCCAGCAGCCAAGACCGTCTAGCGGGAGCGAATGAGCAGTTCTTC. Its protein product is CASSQDRLAGANEQFF.

The chain uses TRBV7-3 and TRBJ2-6, with D unresolved. Trimming removed 5 bases from V and 0 bases from J, with 5 bases in between. The CDR3 runs to 14 residues. Germline CDR1 reads SGHTA; CDR2 reads FQGTGA. CDR3 sequence: CASSPRSGANVLTF. DNA of the CDR3: TGTGCCAGCAGCCCCCGCTCTGGGGCCAACGTCCTGACTTTC.

This clone was seen more than once but under ten times. The chain carries TRBV11-3 and TRBJ2-1, with 9 bases matching TRBD1. The CDR3 contains 15 residues. V shed 3 bases, J shed 9 bases, and the junction held 9 bases outside the gene matches. Germline V gene sequence: CDR1 SGHNT, CDR2 YENEEA. The CDR3 reads CASSFTYRGLGEQFF. The CDR3, as DNA: TGTGCCAGCAGCTTTACGTACAGGGGGCTGGGTGAGCAGTTCTTC.

The chain has TRBV6-5 and TRBJ2-1; TRBD2 aligns across 13 bases. J gave up 8 bases and V 7 bases, and 8 bases lay outside the gene matches. CDR1 is MNHEY, CDR2 SVGAGI, per germline. There are 15 residues in the CDR3. CDR3 in amino acids: CASNGLAGVIDEQFF. CDR3 coding DNA: TGTGCCAGCAACGGACTAGCGGGAGTTATCGATGAGCAGTTCTTC.

The chain couples TRBV6-5 to TRBJ2-7; 7 bases align to TRBD1. Looked up from germline, CDR1 is MNHEY and CDR2 is SVGAGI. The CDR3 has 14 amino acids. The V gene end was trimmed by 6 bases and the J gene end by 2 bases; junction bases not matched to a gene: 7. For the CDR3, the DNA is TGTGCCAGCAGCCCGGACAGGAAGACCTACGAGCAGTACTTC. It translates to CASSPDRKTYEQYF.

The chain couples TRBV6-5 to TRBJ2-5, with TRBD2 matching 7 bases. CDR1 is MNHEY and CDR2 is SVGAGI in the germline V gene. This CDR3 comprises 13 residues. The V segment lost 2 bases and the J segment 10 bases; nucleotides outside the gene matches: 7. The CDR3 sequence is CASSYTYSGGQYF. The CDR3 nucleotides read TGTGCCAGCAGTTACACCTACTCGGGGGGCCAGTACTTC.

This clone was seen a single time. The DNA of the CDR3 is TGTGCCAGCAGCTCCAGGGGACTAAATGGCTACACCTTC. Translation: CASSSRGLNGYTF. The J gene is TRBJ1-2, the V gene TRBV7-9; TRBD1 might be the D (6 bases). V was trimmed by 4 bases and J by 6 bases, leaving 12 bases between them. Germline V gene lookup returns CDR1 SEHNR and CDR2 FQNEAQ (reference sequence). The CDR3 loop spans 13 amino acids.

This clone has just one count. This sequence joins TRBV29-1 and TRBJ2-3, with a tentative D call TRBD2 (5 bases). CDR3 size: 13 residues. Germline values: CDR1 SQVTM, CDR2 ANQGSEA. Trimming stripped 6 bases from V and 3 bases from J, with 13 bases between. The CDR3 loop reads CSVDGLATDTQYF. The CDR3 DNA reads TGCAGCGTCGACGGTCTAGCTACAGATACGCAGTATTTT.

This clone appeared once. The chain combines TRBV5-6 with TRBJ1-3; 9 bases agree with TRBD1. With V trimmed by 0 bases and J by 6 bases, 4 bases remained unmatched. The germline CDR1 and CDR2 sequences are SGHDT and YYEEEE. This CDR3 region has 15 residues. In DNA, the CDR3 is TGTGCCAGCAGCTTGGTCCGACAGGGGGAAAACACCATATATTTT. Amino acid sequence: CASSLVRQGENTIYF.

The chain couples TRBV28 to TRBJ1-1; possible D gene TRBD1, 6 bases. Germline V gene sequence: CDR1 MDHEN, CDR2 SYDVKM. The V end lost 3 bases, the J end lost 3 bases, and 14 bases lay between the germline ends. The CDR3 runs to 15 residues. The CDR3 region is CASSFPGGADTEAFF. CDR3 coding DNA: TGTGCCAGCAGTTTTCCGGGGGGCGCGGACACTGAAGCTTTCTTT.

The J gene is TRBJ2-1, the V gene TRBV18; 12 bases are a match to TRBD2. The CDR3 runs 15 residues. CDR1 KGHSH and CDR2 LQKENI come from the germline V gene. V lost 3 bases, J lost 10 bases, and 7 bases stayed unmatched. DNA of the CDR3: TGTGCCAGCTCACCCACTCGGACTAGCGGGATAGAGCAGTTCTTC. The encoded protein is CASSPTRTSGIEQFF.